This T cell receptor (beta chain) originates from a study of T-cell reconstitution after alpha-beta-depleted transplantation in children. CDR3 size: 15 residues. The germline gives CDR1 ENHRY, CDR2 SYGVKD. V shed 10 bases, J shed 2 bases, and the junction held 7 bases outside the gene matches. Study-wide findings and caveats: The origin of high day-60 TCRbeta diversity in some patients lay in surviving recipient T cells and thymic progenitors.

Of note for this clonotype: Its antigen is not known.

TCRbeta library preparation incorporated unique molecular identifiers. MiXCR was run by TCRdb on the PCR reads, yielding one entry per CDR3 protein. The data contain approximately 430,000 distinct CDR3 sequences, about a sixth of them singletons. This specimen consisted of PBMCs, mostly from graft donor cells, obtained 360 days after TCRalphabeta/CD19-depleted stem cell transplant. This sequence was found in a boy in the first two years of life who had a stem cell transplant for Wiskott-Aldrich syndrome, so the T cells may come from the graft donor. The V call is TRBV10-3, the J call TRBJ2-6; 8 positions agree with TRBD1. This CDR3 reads CATTDRVTGANVLTF. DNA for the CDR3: TGTGCCACTACGGACAGGGTCACTGGGGCCAACGTCCTGACTTTC.